This T cell receptor beta chain was recovered during a study of lymphopenia after photon versus proton radiotherapy. Notes on the study in general: Proton therapy kept repertoires fairly stable, unlike photons, which gained effector/memory cells. Post-nadir TCR diversity decline inversely tracked overall survival among those who died.

Here immunoSEQ multiplex PCR was the method, and the copy in TCRdb shows in-frame clones only, minus some. The sample has some 42,000 clones; about 85% are singletons. The germline V and J ends were trimmed by 4 bases and 4 bases, with 12 bases remaining between them. The CDR3 is 14 amino acids. Germline V gene data show CDR1 as SNHLY and CDR2 as FYNNEI. With respect to this clone: Antigen: not known.

The rearrangement links TRBV2 to TRBJ2-3; a possible D gene is TRBD1 (6 bases). The receptor comes from an older woman with pancreatic cancer. The input for sequencing was peripheral blood, taken from a patient treated with proton-based radiotherapy. DNA for the CDR3: TGTGCCAGCAGTGGGCAGGGGACCCCAGATACGCAGTATTTT. Its translation: CASSGQGTPDTQYF.